The rows below give T cell receptor beta chains drawn from one sample of a study of tumor and adjacent non-tumor tissue in lung cancer. MiXCR, applied by TCRdb to the multiplex PCR reads, yields one record per CDR3 protein. The repertoire holds 80,000 to 130,000 distinct CDR3 sequences, with around three fifths as singletons. The sample was distant non-tumor lung tissue. Receptor source: a man aged 25-40 years with non-small cell lung cancer. Each CDR3 is given with its conserved first and last residue. A D gene is named only where the DNA matches it firmly. Not every row has a clone size; where given, it reads once, few, many or a size class.

V gene,clone size,D gene,J gene,CDR3 protein,CDR3 DNA
TRBV11-3,many,TRBD1,TRBJ2-3,CASSSGQGAGDTQYF,TGTGCCAGCAGCAGCGGACAGGGGGCAGGAGATACGCAGTATTTT
TRBV20-1,medium-sized,.,TRBJ2-7,CSAKMASSEQYF,TGCAGTGCAAAGATGGCTAGCAGCGAGCAGTACTTC
TRBV12-3/TRBV12-4,many,.,TRBJ2-1,CASTSGAYTEQFF,TGTGCCAGCACCTCAGGGGCCTACACTGAGCAGTTCTTC
TRBV7-8,many,TRBD1,TRBJ2-1,CASSFGGDRRYNEQFF,TGTGCCAGCAGCTTCGGTGGGGACAGGAGGTACAATGAGCAGTTCTTC
TRBV11-2,medium-sized,.,TRBJ1-2,CASSGGTIYGYTF,TGTGCCAGCAGCGGAGGGACGATCTATGGCTACACCTTC
TRBV14,few,TRBD2,TRBJ2-7,CASSRTSEQYF,TGTGCCAGCAGTCGGACTAGCGAGCAGTACTTC
TRBV6-1,.,.,TRBJ2-2,CASSARTENIGELFF,TGTGCCAGCAGTGCTAGGACAGAGAACATAGGGGAGCTGTTTTTT
TRBV11-3,.,.,TRBJ1-3,CASLVSSGNTIYF,TGTGCTAGCTTGGTGAGCTCTGGAAACACCATATATTTT
TRBV7-3,once,.,TRBJ1-1,CASSLNSNIGAFF,TGTGCCAGCAGCTTAAACAGCAACATTGGAGCTTTCTTT
TRBV11-3,few,TRBD2,TRBJ2-1,CASSPGLVGGVYNEQFF,TGTGCCAGCAGCCCGGGACTAGTGGGAGGCGTATACAATGAGCAGTTCTTC
TRBV29-1,.,.,TRBJ2-4,CSVQTGMNIQYF,TGTAGCGTGCAGACCGGGATGAACATTCAGTACTTC
TRBV11-2,.,TRBD2,TRBJ2-5,CATSPGPAGGQETQYF,TGTGCCACCAGCCCGGGACCAGCGGGAGGACAAGAGACCCAATACTTC
TRBV6-1,many,.,TRBJ2-5,CASTPSAETQYF,TGTGCCAGCACCCCATCTGCGGAGACCCAGTACTTC
TRBV7-9,.,.,TRBJ1-5,CASSFTDTNQPQHF,TGTGCCAGCAGCTTTACGGACACCAATCAGCCCCAGCATTTT
TRBV29-1,.,.,TRBJ2-3,CSVGRIGVDTQYF,TGCAGCGTTGGTCGGATAGGGGTCGATACGCAGTATTTT
TRBV6-2/TRBV6-3,.,TRBD2,TRBJ2-1,CASNPGLAGGAVQFF,TGTGCCAGCAACCCCGGATTAGCGGGGGGCGCGGTGCAGTTCTTC
TRBV20-1,.,.,TRBJ1-6,CSAMVQGFSPLHF,TGCAGTGCTATGGTCCAGGGCTTTTCACCCCTCCACTTT
TRBV6-2/TRBV6-3,.,TRBD2,TRBJ2-5,CASNYLSSLAGGPGAETQYF,TGTGCCAGCAACTACCTTTCATCACTAGCGGGGGGGCCGGGAGCCGAGACTCAGTACTTC
TRBV29-1,once,TRBD2,TRBJ2-2,CSVEASGRETWELFF,TGCAGCGTTGAAGCTAGCGGGAGAGAAACCTGGGAGCTGTTTTTT
TRBV6-5,many,TRBD1,TRBJ1-2,CASSGQGGGYTF,TGTGCCAGCAGTGGACAGGGTGGTGGCTACACCTTC
TRBV20-1,.,.,TRBJ2-3,CSATRTDTQYF,TGCAGTGCTACCAGAACAGATACGCAGTATTTT
TRBV20-1,.,TRBD1,TRBJ2-5,CSATQQGTQCF,TGCAGTGCTACCCAACAGGGGACCCAGTGCTTC
TRBV11-2,few,TRBD2,TRBJ2-7,CASTLPRGSSGGYEQYF,TGTGCCAGCACCTTACCCCGAGGGTCTAGCGGGGGCTACGAACAGTACTTC
TRBV11-2,.,.,TRBJ2-2,CAGSFWGTGNIGELFF,TGTGCCGGCAGCTTTTGGGGGACGGGAAACATCGGGGAGCTGTTTTTT
TRBV12-3/TRBV12-4,many,.,TRBJ2-7,CASSSPPYEQYF,TGTGCCAGCAGTTCCCCCCCCTACGAGCAGTACTTC
TRBV11-2,.,TRBD2,TRBJ2-7,CASSTPGTRYHEPYF,TGTGCCAGCAGCACACCCGGGACTAGGTATCACGAGCCGTACTTC
TRBV20-1,.,TRBD1,TRBJ1-2,CGANLGQGYGGYTF,TGCGGTGCTAACCTGGGACAGGGCTATGGCGGCTACACCTTC
TRBV6-2/TRBV6-3,many,.,TRBJ2-7,CASRHQDYEQYF,TGTGCCAGCAGACACCAAGACTACGAGCAGTACTTC
TRBV11-3,medium-sized,.,TRBJ2-7,CASSRGSGPSYEQYF,TGTGCCAGCAGCCGAGGTTCGGGGCCCTCCTACGAGCAGTACTTC
TRBV6-2/TRBV6-3,.,.,TRBJ1-1,CTSSPGLAAFF,TGTACCAGCAGTCCCGGCCTTGCAGCTTTCTTT
TRBV12-3/TRBV12-4,many,.,TRBJ2-3,CASSLDGGDTQYF,TGTGCCAGCAGTTTAGATGGTGGAGATACGCAGTATTTT
TRBV11-3,.,TRBD2,TRBJ2-3,CASGRGTSGRSDTQYF,TGTGCCAGCGGCAGGGGGACTAGCGGGCGGTCAGATACGCAATATTTT
TRBV11-2,.,.,TRBJ2-1,CASKEVGEQFF,TGTGCCAGTAAAGAGGTGGGTGAGCAGTTCTTC
TRBV6-5,.,TRBD1,TRBJ1-5,CASRTGGIGQHQHF,TGTGCTAGTAGGACAGGGGGCATCGGTCAGCACCAGCATTTT
TRBV11-1,.,.,TRBJ2-7,CVSSVPSLHEQYF,TGTGTCAGCAGCGTGCCGAGTTTACACGAGCAGTACTTC
TRBV10-3,many,TRBD1,TRBJ2-1,CAISDQGAMQFF,TGTGCCATTTCCGATCAGGGGGCGATGCAGTTCTTC
TRBV4-1,.,.,TRBJ2-7,CASSQQAGSSEQYF,TGCGCCAGCAGCCAACAAGCTGGATCTAGTGAGCAGTACTTC
TRBV11-2,few,TRBD1,TRBJ2-7,CASSGRQGLGFEQYF,TGTGCCAGCAGCGGCCGACAGGGATTGGGCTTCGAGCAGTACTTC
TRBV4-1,.,.,TRBJ2-5,CASSHAPDREETHYF,TGCGCCAGCAGCCACGCCCCGGACAGAGAAGAGACTCATTACTTC
TRBV11-2,.,.,TRBJ2-1,CASSLFQGINNEQFF,TGTGCCAGCAGCTTATTTCAGGGGATCAACAATGAGCAGTTCTTC
TRBV20-1,.,.,TRBJ2-1,CSAMWYSSYNEQFF,TGCAGTGCTATGTGGTACAGCTCCTACAATGAGCAATTCTTC
TRBV7-9,few,.,TRBJ2-7,CASSFGTASEQYF,TGTGCCAGCAGCTTCGGGACGGCCTCGGAGCAGTACTTC
TRBV7-8,.,TRBD2,TRBJ2-1,CASSSPGHGTSGSFYNEQFF,TGTGCCAGCAGCTCCCCGGGACACGGGACTAGCGGGAGTTTTTACAATGAGCAGTTCTTC
TRBV6-6,.,.,TRBJ2-2,CASSNENKRAGELFF,TGTGCCAGCAGTAACGAAAACAAACGGGCCGGGGAGCTGTTTTTC
TRBV11-3,few,.,TRBJ2-3,CASSLGRVADTQYF,TGTGCCAGCAGCTTAGGCCGGGTGGCAGATACGCAGTATTTT
TRBV11-2,few,TRBD2,TRBJ2-5,CAGSPPGGGLQETQYF,TGTGCCGGCAGCCCCCCCGGGGGGGGCTTACAAGAGACCCAGTATTTC
TRBV4-1,.,TRBD2,TRBJ2-7,CASSREGAGGWGQYF,TGCGCCAGCAGCCGGGAAGGAGCGGGAGGGTGGGGGCAGTACTTC
TRBV20-1,many,TRBD2,TRBJ2-6,CSARDRLAGLSGANVLTF,TGCAGTGCTAGAGATCGTCTAGCGGGCCTCTCTGGGGCCAACGTCCTGACTTTC
TRBV14,many,.,TRBJ2-7,CASSLGPAAEQYF,TGTGCCAGCAGCCTCGGCCCCGCCGCCGAGCAGTACTTC
TRBV11-2,.,.,TRBJ2-7,CASGPGGTAYEQYF,TGTGCCAGCGGACCTGGAGGTACAGCCTACGAGCAGTACTTC
TRBV6-2/TRBV6-3,few,.,TRBJ2-7,CASSYPSYEQYF,TGTGCCAGCAGTTACCCATCCTACGAGCAGTACTTC
TRBV20-1,medium-sized,TRBD2,TRBJ2-1,CSALDTLTSGRGEQFF,TGCAGTGCTTTAGATACGCTGACTAGCGGGAGAGGAGAGCAGTTCTTC
TRBV29-1,.,.,TRBJ2-1,CSVENLPVAVF,TGCAGCGTTGAAAATCTACCGGTTGCGGTCTTC
TRBV6-2/TRBV6-3,.,.,TRBJ1-5,CASTRGGSNEPQHF,TGTGCCAGCACCCGGGGCGGTAGCAATGAGCCCCAGCATTTT